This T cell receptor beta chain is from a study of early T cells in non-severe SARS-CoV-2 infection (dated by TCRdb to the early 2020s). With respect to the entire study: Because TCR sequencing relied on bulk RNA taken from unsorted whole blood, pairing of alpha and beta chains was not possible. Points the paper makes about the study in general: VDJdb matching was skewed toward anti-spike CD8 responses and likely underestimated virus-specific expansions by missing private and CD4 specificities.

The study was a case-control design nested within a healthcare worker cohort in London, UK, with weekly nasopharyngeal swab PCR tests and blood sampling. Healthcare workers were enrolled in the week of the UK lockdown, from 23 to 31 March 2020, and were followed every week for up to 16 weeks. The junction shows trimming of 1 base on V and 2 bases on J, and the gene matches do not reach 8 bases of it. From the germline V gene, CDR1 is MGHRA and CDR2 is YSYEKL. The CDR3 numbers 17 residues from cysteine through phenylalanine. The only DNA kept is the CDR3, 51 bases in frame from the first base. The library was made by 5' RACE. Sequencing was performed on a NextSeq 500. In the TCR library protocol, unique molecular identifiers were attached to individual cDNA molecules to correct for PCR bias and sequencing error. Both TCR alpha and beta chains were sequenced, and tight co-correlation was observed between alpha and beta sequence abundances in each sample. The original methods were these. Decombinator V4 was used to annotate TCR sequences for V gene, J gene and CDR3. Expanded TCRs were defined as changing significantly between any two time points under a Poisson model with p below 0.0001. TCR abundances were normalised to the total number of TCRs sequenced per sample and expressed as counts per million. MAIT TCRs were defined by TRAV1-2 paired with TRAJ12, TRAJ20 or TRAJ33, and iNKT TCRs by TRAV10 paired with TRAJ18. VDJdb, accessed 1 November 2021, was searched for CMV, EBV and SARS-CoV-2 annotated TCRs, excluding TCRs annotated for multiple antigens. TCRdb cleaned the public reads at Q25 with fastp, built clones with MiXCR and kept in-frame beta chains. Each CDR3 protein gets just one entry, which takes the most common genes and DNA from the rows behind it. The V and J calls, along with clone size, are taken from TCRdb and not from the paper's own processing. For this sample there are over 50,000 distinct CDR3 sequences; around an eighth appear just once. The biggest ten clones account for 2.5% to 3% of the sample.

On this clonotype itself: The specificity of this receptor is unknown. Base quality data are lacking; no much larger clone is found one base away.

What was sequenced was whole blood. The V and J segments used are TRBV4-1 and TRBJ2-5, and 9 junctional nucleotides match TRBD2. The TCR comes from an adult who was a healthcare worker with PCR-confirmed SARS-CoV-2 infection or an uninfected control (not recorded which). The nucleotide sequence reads TGCGCCAGCAGCCAAGGGCCGAGCGGGGGGACTCAAGAGACCCAGTACTTC. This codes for CASSQGPSGGTQETQYF.